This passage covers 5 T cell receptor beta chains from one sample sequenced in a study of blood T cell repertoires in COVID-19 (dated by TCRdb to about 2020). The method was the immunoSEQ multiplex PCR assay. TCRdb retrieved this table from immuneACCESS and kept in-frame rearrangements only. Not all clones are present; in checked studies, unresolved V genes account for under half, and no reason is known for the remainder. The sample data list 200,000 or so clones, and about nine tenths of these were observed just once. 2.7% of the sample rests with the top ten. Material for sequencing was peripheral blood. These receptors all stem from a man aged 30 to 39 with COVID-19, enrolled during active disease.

The CDR3 nucleotides are TGTGCCAGCAGACTTCAGGGGTCTGAACCCTACGAGCAGTACTTC. Protein product: CASRLQGSEPYEQYF. This chain joins TRBV11-2 and TRBJ2-7; D may be TRBD1 (6 bases). This CDR3 is 15 amino acids long. Trimming left V 6 bases short and J 2 bases short, with 17 bases between. Germline V lookup: CDR1 SGHAT, CDR2 FQNNGV.

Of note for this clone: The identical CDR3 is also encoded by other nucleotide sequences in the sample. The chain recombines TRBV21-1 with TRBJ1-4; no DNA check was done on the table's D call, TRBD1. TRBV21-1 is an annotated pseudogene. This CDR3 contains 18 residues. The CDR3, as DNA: TGTGCCAGCAGCTCGCGATACCGGGACAGGGTAGCGGAGGAAAAACTGTTTTTT. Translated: CASSSRYRDRVAEEKLFF.

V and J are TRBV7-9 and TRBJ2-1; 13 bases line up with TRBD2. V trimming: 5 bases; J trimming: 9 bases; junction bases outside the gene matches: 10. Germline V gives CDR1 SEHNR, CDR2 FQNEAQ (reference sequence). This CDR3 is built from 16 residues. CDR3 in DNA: TGTGCCAGCAGCCCAGGGACTAGCGGGAAGCCCAGTGAGCAGTTCTTC. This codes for CASSPGTSGKPSEQFF.

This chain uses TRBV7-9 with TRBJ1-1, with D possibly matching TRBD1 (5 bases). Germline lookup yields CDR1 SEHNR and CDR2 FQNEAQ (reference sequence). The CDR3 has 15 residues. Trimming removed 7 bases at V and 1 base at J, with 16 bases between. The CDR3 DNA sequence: TGTGCCAGCACGGTGGCGGGGCAGGGGAACACTGAAGCTTTCTTT. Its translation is CASTVAGQGNTEAFF.

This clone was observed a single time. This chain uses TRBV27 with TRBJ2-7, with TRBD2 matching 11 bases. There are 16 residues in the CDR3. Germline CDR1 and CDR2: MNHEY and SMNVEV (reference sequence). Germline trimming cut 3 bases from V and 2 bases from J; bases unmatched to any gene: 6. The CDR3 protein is CASSFQGTSGTYEQYF. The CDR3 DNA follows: TGTGCCAGCAGTTTTCAAGGGACTAGCGGAACCTACGAGCAGTACTTC.